This entry lists 22 T cell receptor beta chains sequenced from one sample in a study of cytomegalovirus exposure and HLA in healthy donors. Amplification used 60 Vbeta primers and 13 Jbeta primers. Assay used: immunoSEQ multiplex PCR; TCRdb lists only in-frame clones, some missing. The sample consists of roughly 130,000 clones, about 73% of them appearing once. Sequenced sample: PBMCs. These receptor sequences come from a woman between 40 and 55 years old in good health and CMV-seropositive.

The rearrangement uses TRBV5-1 and TRBJ1-5; D not resolved. Germline V gene lookup returns CDR1 SGHRS and CDR2 YFSETQ. V lost 0 bases, J lost 0 bases, and 7 bases lay in between. The CDR3 has 15 residues. As DNA, the CDR3 is TGCGCCAGCAGCTTGGGTACAGATAGCAATCAGCCCCAGCATTTT. It is translated as CASSLGTDSNQPQHF.

Only one count was recorded for this clone. The chain uses TRBV9 and TRBJ1-2, with D unresolved. This CDR3 spans 14 amino acids. V was clipped by 0 bases and J by 6 bases, with 12 bases between them. Germline V gene data show CDR1 as SGDLS and CDR2 as YYNGEE. This chain's CDR3 is CASSVGRVTNGYTF. CDR3 in DNA: TGTGCCAGCAGCGTAGGGAGGGTGACTAATGGCTACACCTTC.

The V call is TRBV7-2, the J call TRBJ2-1; 14 nucleotides match TRBD2. V shed 2 bases, J shed 7 bases, and the junction held 10 bases outside the gene matches. CDR1 and CDR2 (germline): SGHTA, FQGNSA. The CDR3 is made up of 18 amino acids. In DNA form, the CDR3 reads TGTGCCAGCAGCTTAATGCCCCCCGGGACTAGCGGGGGTAATGAGCAGTTCTTC. Its translation: CASSLMPPGTSGGNEQFF. The full variable domain, completed using reference TRBV7-2 and TRBJ2-1, is GAGVSQSPSNKVTEKGKDVELRCDPISGHTALYWYRQSLGQGLEFLIYFQGNSAPDKSGLPSDRFSAERTGGSVSTLTIQRTQQEDSAVYLCASSLMPPGTSGGNEQFFGPGTRLTVL.

The chain recombines TRBV27 with TRBJ1-2; 10 positions match TRBD1. The CDR3 contains 17 residues. The V gene end was trimmed by 0 bases and the J gene end by 6 bases; junction bases not matched to a gene: 10. CDR1 and CDR2 from the germline V gene are MNHEY and SMNVEV (reference sequence). This chain's CDR3 is CASSLSNGQGGFNGYTF. The CDR3 DNA is TGTGCCAGCAGTTTATCCAACGGACAGGGGGGGTTCAATGGCTACACCTTC.

The rearrangement uses TRBV7-9 and TRBJ1-4; possible D gene TRBD1, 6 bases. Germline V lookup: CDR1 SEHNR, CDR2 FQNEAQ (reference sequence). Trimming took 4 bases from V and 7 from J, leaving 16 bases between them. This CDR3 has 15 amino acids. DNA for the CDR3: TGTGCCAGCAGCTACGTCCGGGGGGGCGGTGAAAAACTGTTTTTT. Translated, it gives CASSYVRGGGEKLFF.

This chain links TRBV7-3 with TRBJ2-3, with TRBD1 matching over 9 bases. Germline V lookup: CDR1 SGHTA, CDR2 FQGTGA. This CDR3 has 14 residues. V trimming: 2 bases; J trimming: 15 bases; junction bases outside the gene matches: 12. In DNA form, the CDR3 reads TGTGCCAGCAGCTTATCTCCCGGGACAGGGCCTAGTTATTTT. The encoded protein is CASSLSPGTGPSYF.

This chain uses TRBV5-4 with TRBJ1-2, with D uncertain. This CDR3 contains 15 residues. The V end lost 2 bases, the J end lost 3 bases, and 14 bases lay between the germline ends. Germline values: CDR1 SGHNT, CDR2 YYREEE (reference sequence). CDR3 residues: CASSFPPPVHYGYTF. In nucleotides, the CDR3 is TGTGCCAGCAGCTTTCCTCCTCCGGTCCACTATGGCTACACCTTC.

V and J are TRBV11-1 and TRBJ1-3, with D perhaps matching TRBD1 (5 bases). Per the germline V gene, CDR1 is SGHAT and CDR2 is FQDESV (reference sequence). The ends were cut back, 5 bases at V and 3 bases at J, with 14 bases in the middle. CDR3 length equals 15 residues. This CDR3 reads CASSRASGDGNTIYF. The DNA for the CDR3 is TGTGCCAGCAGCCGCGCCTCGGGGGATGGAAACACCATATATTTT.

The J gene is TRBJ2-3, the V gene TRBV5-1; D is possibly TRBD2 (5 bases). The CDR3 spans 14 residues. V shed 0 bases and J shed 4 bases, with 9 bases lying between them. The germline gives CDR1 SGHRS, CDR2 YFSETQ. This chain's CDR3 is CASSLDLASDTQYF. For the CDR3, the DNA is TGCGCCAGCAGCTTGGACTTAGCGTCAGATACGCAGTATTTT.

The V gene is TRBV28, the J gene TRBJ1-2; TRBD1 might be the D (6 bases). Trimming shortened V by 5 bases and J by 0 bases, and 13 bases separated the two germline ends. CDR3 length: 15 amino acids. Germline lookup yields CDR1 MDHEN and CDR2 SYDVKM. The CDR3 reads CASSPGTRTNYGYTF. The CDR3 DNA is TGTGCCAGCAGTCCCGGGACACGTACTAACTATGGCTACACCTTC.

In DNA form, the CDR3 reads TGTGCCATCAGGGGTTCAATTATCAGCGATAGCACTGAAGCTTTCTTT. This codes for CAIRGSIISDSTEAFF. The genes are TRBV10-3 and TRBJ1-1; D uncertain. Germline CDR1 is ENHRY and CDR2 is SYGVKD. Trimming stripped 6 bases from V and 4 bases from J, with 21 bases between. The CDR3 runs 16 residues.

The chain uses TRBV4-3 and TRBJ2-3; no definite D call. CDR1 and CDR2 from the germline V gene are LGHNA and YSLEER. The CDR3 runs 12 residues. V dropped 0 bases and J dropped 8 bases, with 6 bases sitting between them. CDR3 sequence (DNA): TGCGCCAGCAGCCAAGATAAGCGTACGCAGTATTTT. Translating gives CASSQDKRTQYF.

V is TRBV5-4 and J is TRBJ1-2; 7 bases match TRBD1. V gave up 1 base and J gave up 1 base; unmatched junction bases: 4. The length of the CDR3 is 15 residues. Germline-derived CDR1 and CDR2 are SGHNT and YYREEE (reference sequence). The DNA for the CDR3 is TGTGCCAGCAGCTTGTCGGACAGGAGTAACTATGGCTACACCTTC. Its protein product is CASSLSDRSNYGYTF.

V gene TRBV27 combines with J gene TRBJ1-2; 8 bases agree with TRBD1. Unmatched junction bases numbered 12, after V lost 6 bases and J lost 9 bases. CDR1 is MNHEY and CDR2 is SMNVEV in the germline V gene (reference sequence). The CDR3 length is 14 residues. CDR3 in amino acids: CASSRGQGGLRYTF. The CDR3 region has the DNA TGTGCCAGCAGCCGCGGACAGGGTGGATTACGCTACACCTTC.

V and J are TRBV28 and TRBJ2-5, with 8 bases aligning to TRBD1. This CDR3 contains 14 residues. Germline V gene lookup returns CDR1 MDHEN and CDR2 SYDVKM. Losses at the gene ends were 5 bases for V and 5 bases for J; bases not matched to a gene: 7. CDR3: CASSPGGSRETQYF. For the CDR3, the DNA is TGTGCCAGCAGTCCAGGGGGCTCGCGGGAGACCCAGTACTTC.

The genes are TRBV28 and TRBJ1-4; the match to TRBD1 covers 7 bases. Germline CDR1 MDHEN, CDR2 SYDVKM. V was clipped by 6 bases and J by 5 bases; unmatched bases: 9. The CDR3 extends over 15 amino acids. CDR3 coding DNA: TGTGCCAGCAGCAGAAGAGGGGGCGCGAATGAAAAACTGTTTTTT. It specifies CASSRRGGANEKLFF.

The gene calls are TRBV5-1 and TRBJ2-2, with 12 bases that match TRBD2. The germline V gene has CDR1 SGHRS and CDR2 YFSETQ. J was trimmed by 5 bases and V by 2 bases; bases with no gene match: 1. The CDR3 extends over 15 amino acids. CDR3: CASSLTSGGTGELFF. In nucleotides, the CDR3 is TGCGCCAGCAGCTTAACTAGCGGGGGGACCGGGGAGCTGTTTTTT.

The V call is TRBV6-1, the J call TRBJ2-7; D is perhaps TRBD2 (7 bases). CDR1 and CDR2 from the germline V gene are MNHNS and SASEGT. The V and J ends lost 2 bases and 6 bases respectively, with 14 bases between them. This CDR3 region has 14 residues. The CDR3 region is CASSEPGGGGEQYF. Written as DNA, the CDR3 is TGTGCCAGCAGTGAACCGGGGGGCGGAGGCGAGCAGTACTTC.

The J gene is TRBJ1-3, the V gene TRBV7-2; no firm D call. There are 11 residues in the CDR3. Deletions cut 5 bases from V and 4 bases from J, with 3 bases between. Germline V gene sequence: CDR1 SGHTA, CDR2 FQGNSA. The CDR3 DNA reads as TGTGCCAGCAGCCTCGGAAACACCATATATTTT. This encodes CASSLGNTIYF.

The chain carries TRBV10-3 and TRBJ2-7, with a weak D call TRBD1 (6 bases). The CDR3 consists of 12 residues. The V gene lost 3 bases and the J gene lost 3 bases, with 6 bases spanning the gap. Per germline, CDR1 ENHRY and CDR2 SYGVKD. The CDR3 sequence is CAISDRGYEQYF. The DNA for the CDR3 is TGTGCCATCAGTGACAGGGGCTACGAGCAGTACTTC.

This chain uses TRBV18 with TRBJ2-7, with 9 bases matching TRBD2. V gave up 8 bases and J gave up 1 base; unmatched junction bases: 3. This CDR3 contains 13 residues. Per the germline V gene, CDR1 is KGHSH and CDR2 is LQKENI. In DNA, the CDR3 is TGTGCCAGCCAAGCGGGGGGATCCTACGAGCAGTACTTC. Translation: CASQAGGSYEQYF.

V is TRBV10-3 and J is TRBJ1-2; D uncertain. The CDR3 is made up of 13 amino acids. CDR1 is ENHRY, CDR2 SYGVKD, per germline. V shed 6 bases and J shed 4 bases, with 12 bases lying between them. CDR3 residues: CAISQGLGYGYTF. The CDR3 region has the DNA TGTGCCATCAGCCAAGGACTCGGCTATGGCTACACCTTC.